Shown below are 21 T cell receptor beta chains from a single sample sequenced in a study of OX40 agonist ivuxolimab in advanced cancers. Here immunoSEQ multiplex PCR was the method, and the copy in TCRdb shows in-frame clones only, minus some. Of tens of thousands of clones in the sample, 89% were seen once. The sequences come from CD4+ or CD8+ T cells sorted from blood, collected in a trial of the OX40 agonist ivuxolimab. The receptors stem from an adult with an advanced solid tumor such as melanoma, head and neck, liver or kidney cancer.

The chain is built from TRBV4-1 and TRBJ1-2, with D tentatively TRBD1 (6 bases). The CDR3 contains 16 residues. The germline V gene encodes CDR1 MGHRA and CDR2 YSYEKL. V lost 4 bases and J 8 bases, leaving 23 bases between the germline ends. The DNA for the CDR3 is TGCGCCAGCAGCCGAGGGGTGGGGGCGCAATCGGGCGGCTACACCTTC. It specifies CASSRGVGAQSGGYTF.

The V call is TRBV5-1, the J call TRBJ2-5, with 9 bases fitting TRBD1. The CDR3 consists of 15 residues. V lost 3 bases and J lost 4; bases outside the gene matches: 7. Per germline, CDR1 SGHRS and CDR2 YFSETQ. The CDR3 nucleotides are TGCGCCAGCAGCTCGCAGGGACAGGGCGGAGAGACCCAGTACTTC. Encoded protein: CASSSQGQGGETQYF.

The chain joins TRBV5-1 to TRBJ1-1; 7 bases are shared with TRBD1. This CDR3 comprises 13 residues. Unmatched junction bases numbered 3, after V lost 7 bases and J lost 0 bases. The V gene's germline CDR1 is SGHRS and CDR2 YFSETQ. The CDR3 nucleotides read TGCGCCAGCTCGGGACAGCTGAACACTGAAGCTTTCTTT. Translation gives CASSGQLNTEAFF. The full variable domain, completed using reference TRBV5-1 and TRBJ1-1, is KAGVTQTPRYLIKTRGQQVTLSCSPISGHRSVSWYQQTPGQGLQFLFEYFSETQRNKGNFPGRFSGRQFSNSRSEMNVSTLELGDSALYLCASSGQLNTEAFFGQGTRLTVV.

The V and J genes are TRBV27 and TRBJ1-5; maybe TRBD1 (5 bases). Germline CDR1 reads MNHEY; CDR2 reads SMNVEV (reference sequence). Trimming pared 0 bases from V and 7 bases from J, leaving 10 bases between. This CDR3 spans 14 amino acids. CDR3 DNA sequence: TGTGCCAGCAGTTTATCCAGGGTTGACCAGCCCCAGCATTTT. This sequence encodes CASSLSRVDQPQHF.

The rearrangement uses TRBV28 and TRBJ2-2, with D possibly TRBD2 on 7 matching bases. The CDR3 consists of 16 residues. The V gene lost 3 bases and the J gene lost 7 bases, with 18 bases spanning the gap. Germline loops: CDR1 MDHEN, CDR2 SYDVKM. For the CDR3, the DNA is TGTGCCAGCAGTTTGTGGCTGGGGGGGCAGATCGGGGAGCTGTTTTTT. As protein: CASSLWLGGQIGELFF.

Comment on this clone: At one of its ends the junction is not consistent with the germline gene, which may arise from a read error. This rearrangement joins TRBV5-1 to TRBJ2-3, with 8 bases lining up with TRBD1. Germline V gene lookup returns CDR1 SGHRS and CDR2 YFSETQ. The CDR3 covers 14 residues. The CDR3 DNA sequence: TGCGCCAGCAGTTTGGGACAGGAGACAGATACGCAGTATTTT. It codes for CASSLGQETDTQYF.

The chain employs TRBV29-1 and TRBJ2-2; possible D gene TRBD1, 6 bases. CDR1 is SQVTM and CDR2 is ANQGSEA in the germline V gene. The V end lost 6 bases, the J end lost 0 bases, and 11 bases lay between the germline ends. This CDR3 has 14 residues. The DNA of the CDR3 is TGCAGCGTAAGGGGACATTCGAACACCGGGGAGCTGTTTTTT. This gives the protein CSVRGHSNTGELFF.

The chain has TRBV27 and TRBJ1-1, with 8 bases that match TRBD1. This CDR3 is 15 amino acids long. V gave up 5 bases and J gave up 5 bases; unmatched junction bases: 10. The germline gives CDR1 MNHEY, CDR2 SMNVEV (reference sequence). The CDR3 here is CASSISGGFSTEAFF. CDR3 nucleotides: TGTGCCAGCAGTATTTCAGGGGGCTTCTCGACTGAAGCTTTCTTT.

This clone is deemed medium-sized. The chain employs TRBV11-1 and TRBJ2-5; D is possibly TRBD2 (5 bases). Germline CDR1 SGHAT, CDR2 FQDESV (reference sequence). The CDR3 spans 11 residues. Trimming removed 6 bases from V and 5 bases from J, with 7 bases in between. CDR3 bases: TGTGCCAGCAGTTCGGGGGAGACCCAGTACTTC. As protein: CASSSGETQYF.

J is TRBJ1-2 and V is TRBV5-1; 7 positions match TRBD1. With 5 bases clipped from V and 3 bases from J, the junction kept 7 bases outside the gene matches. Germline CDR1 and CDR2: SGHRS and YFSETQ. The CDR3 is 14 amino acids. In nucleotides, the CDR3 is TGCGCCAGCAGAGAATCCGGGACAGACTATGGCTACACCTTC. Translating gives CASRESGTDYGYTF.

V gene TRBV7-9 combines with J gene TRBJ1-1, with D possibly being TRBD1 (5 bases). Per germline, CDR1 SEHNR and CDR2 FQNEAQ (reference sequence). The CDR3 has 17 amino acids. V gave up 4 bases and J gave up 0 bases, with 18 bases separating them. The DNA of the CDR3 is TGTGCCAGCAGCTGGGGTGGGGGAGGCGGACTGAACACTGAAGCTTTCTTT. Protein product: CASSWGGGGGLNTEAFF.

This chain joins TRBV5-5 and TRBJ1-6; TRBD1 agrees at 7 bases. Germline loops: CDR1 SGHKS, CDR2 YYEKEE (reference sequence). V lost 0 bases and J lost 6; bases outside the gene matches: 3. The length of the CDR3 is 15 residues. The CDR3, as DNA: TGTGCCAGCAGCTTGGCAGGGGGACTTAATTCACCCCTCCACTTT. Protein product: CASSLAGGLNSPLHF.

This chain connects TRBV5-1 to TRBJ2-5, with 9 bases fitting TRBD1. The CDR3 is 14 amino acids. V was pared by 4 bases and J by 5 bases, with 6 bases of the junction left unmatched. Per the germline V gene, CDR1 is SGHRS and CDR2 is YFSETQ. CDR3 loop: CASSLGTGHETQYF. DNA for the CDR3: TGCGCCAGCAGCCTGGGGACAGGGCATGAGACCCAGTACTTC. The full variable domain, rest sourced from reference TRBV5-1 and TRBJ2-5, is KAGVTQTPRYLIKTRGQQVTLSCSPISGHRSVSWYQQTPGQGLQFLFEYFSETQRNKGNFPGRFSGRQFSNSRSEMNVSTLELGDSALYLCASSLGTGHETQYFGPGTRLLVL.

J is TRBJ2-7 and V is TRBV11-2; a possible D gene is TRBD1 (5 bases). The V gene's germline CDR1 is SGHAT and CDR2 FQNNGV. The CDR3 has 15 residues. V was trimmed by 5 bases and J by 5 bases, leaving 19 bases between them. CDR3 DNA sequence: TGTGCCAGCAGCCCGACGCTCGACAGTTTCCACGAGCAGTACTTC. This gives the protein CASSPTLDSFHEQYF.

This clone was observed a single time. The chain joins TRBV6-7 to TRBJ1-1, with 12 positions matching TRBD1. TRBV6-7 is an ORF, with its function uncertain. CDR3 length: 18 amino acids. Germline trimming cut 4 bases from V and 3 bases from J; bases unmatched to any gene: 12. Here the CDR3 reads CASSSPGQGAKWDTEAFF. DNA of the CDR3: TGTGCCAGCAGTTCCCCGGGACAGGGGGCGAAGTGGGACACTGAAGCTTTCTTT.

This clone was recorded only once. J is TRBJ2-1 and V is TRBV29-1; the D is unclear. The CDR3 totals 13 residues. Germline values: CDR1 SQVTM, CDR2 ANQGSEA. V was cut by 5 bases and J by 5 bases, with 13 bases left in between. CDR3 DNA: TGCAGCGTTTCAAGGGATCGTGACAATGAGCAGTTCTTC. It codes for CSVSRDRDNEQFF.

The V call is TRBV5-1, the J call TRBJ1-1, with a weak D call TRBD1 (6 bases). This CDR3 has 13 amino acids. Germline CDR1 and CDR2: SGHRS and YFSETQ. Trimming stripped 3 bases from V and 8 bases from J, with 14 bases between. The CDR3 DNA sequence: TGCGCCAGCAGCTCCCCGGGGGGCAGAGAAGCTTTCTTT. Residues: CASSSPGGREAFF.

The V and J genes are TRBV5-1 and TRBJ1-3; 9 bases map to TRBD1. V lost 0 bases and J lost 0; bases outside the gene matches: 7. Germline V lookup: CDR1 SGHRS, CDR2 YFSETQ. The CDR3 has 18 residues. CDR3: CASSLADRGFGSGNTIYF. The CDR3 coding sequence is TGCGCCAGCAGCTTGGCGGACAGGGGCTTCGGCTCTGGAAACACCATATATTTT.

This clone showed up just a few times. The genes are TRBV7-2 and TRBJ1-5, with D maybe TRBD1 (5 bases). V lost 3 bases, J lost 7 bases, and 16 bases lay in between. CDR1 is SGHTA, CDR2 FQGNSA, per germline. This CDR3 spans 15 amino acids. The chain's CDR3 is CASSFQPGTGQPQHF. Here the CDR3 DNA reads TGTGCCAGCAGCTTCCAACCAGGGACGGGGCAGCCCCAGCATTTT.

The CDR3 protein is CASSLLAHRGDNEQFF. DNA for the CDR3: TGTGCCAGCAGCTTGTTGGCGCACCGAGGGGACAATGAGCAGTTCTTC. This chain uses TRBV5-4 with TRBJ2-1; the D call may be TRBD1 or TRBD2 (5 bases each). Trimming shortened V by 1 base and J by 5 bases, and 16 bases separated the two germline ends. Per germline, CDR1 SGHNT and CDR2 YYREEE (reference sequence). CDR3 length equals 16 residues.

J is TRBJ1-1 and V is TRBV7-6; tentatively, D is TRBD1 (5 bases). CDR1 SGHVS and CDR2 FNYEAQ come from the germline V gene. The CDR3 contains 15 residues. With 5 bases removed from V and 3 bases from J, the gap between germline ends came to 16 bases. The CDR3 sequence is CASSISPGGDTEAFF. The CDR3 DNA reads as TGTGCCAGCAGCATCTCCCCAGGAGGGGACACTGAAGCTTTCTTT.